This T cell receptor (beta chain) was identified in a study of T cell repertoires in cytomegalovirus infection. Trimming removed 2 bases from V and 4 bases from J; junction bases left unmatched: 13. Germline values: CDR1 SGHVS, CDR2 FQNEAQ. This CDR3 is 17 amino acids long. This clonotype was detected only a few times. The antigen is undetermined. Each CDR3 protein is one row after TCRdb ran MiXCR on the reads. The sample contains about 920,000 distinct CDR3 sequences, approximately 32% of which appear only once. The receptor was isolated from a human donor in good health (CMV status not recorded). Some clones in this sample may be carry-over from other donors' samples. The chain is built from TRBV7-8 and TRBJ2-5; 7 bases are a match to TRBD2. Specimen: cultured CD8+ T cells from PBMCs, collected from culture after CMV antigen stimulation. Here the CDR3 DNA reads TGTGCCAGCAGCTTATACGGGGGGTGGATCGATCGAGAGACCCAGTACTTC. This sequence encodes CASSLYGGWIDRETQYF.